Listed below are T cell receptor beta chains from one sample, sequenced in a study of cytomegalovirus exposure and HLA in healthy donors. Sequencing was performed with immunoSEQ multiplex PCR; in TCRdb, only in-frame clones are kept and a portion is missing. The sample consists of approximately 140,000 clones, roughly three quarters of them appearing once. The material sequenced was PBMCs. These receptors were taken from a man aged 18 to 29 in good health and CMV-seronegative. The conserved cysteine and the conserved F or W are not part of the CDR3 here.

J | V | CDR3
TRBJ1-2 | TRBV5-6 | ASSLYPETGGKGYT
TRBJ1-4 | TRBV18 | ASSPSERTGNEKLF
TRBJ1-1 | TRBV12-5 | ASGGQGREAF
TRBJ2-1 | TRBV6-4 | ASSDSYSGSPYNEQF
TRBJ1-5 | TRBV12-5 | ASGFPDGGNQPQH
TRBJ2-3 | TRBV2 | ASNDGTRTDTQY
TRBJ1-5 | TRBV27 | ASSLGGFRPQH
TRBJ1-2 | TRBV19 | ASSYAGDYGYT
TRBJ1-5 | TRBV4-1 | ASSHLQGPEGPQH
TRBJ1-2 | TRBV27 | ASSDGGQNYGYT
TRBJ2-3 | TRBV7-8 | ASSLGFKATDTQY
TRBJ2-5 | TRBV29-1 | SAKEGSSPQETQY
TRBJ1-5 | TRBV7-3 | ASSLSDRGPPQH
TRBJ2-1 | TRBV7-9 | ASSSRDLNYNEQF
TRBJ1-2 | TRBV28 | ASRTPGNPGYT
TRBJ1-2 | TRBV7-8 | ASSLATLANYGYT
TRBJ2-5 | TRBV5-4 | ASSFPSGGAGETQY
TRBJ2-7 | TRBV29-1 | SVETSGYYEQY
TRBJ2-2 | TRBV11-2 | ASSRGGTFRATGELF
TRBJ2-5 | TRBV7-9 | ASSLWTSGRGQETQY
TRBJ1-1 | TRBV4-1 | TSSLREQGALSVRPNTEAF
TRBJ1-5 | TRBV27 | ASSLLGSNQPQH
TRBJ2-5 | TRBV7-9 | ASSPLTRRETQY
TRBJ2-7 | TRBV27 | ASSLRQGVYEQY